The next 29 T cell receptor beta chains were all read from a single sample in a study of T cell responses to AZD1222 COVID-19 vaccine. The repertoire was sequenced with immunoSEQ multiplex PCR; TCRdb's copy has only in-frame clones and lacks some. The sample carries over 150,000 clones, about 86% recorded once. Sequencing was performed on peripheral blood, taken on day 0 of MenACWY control vaccination. All receptors derive from an adult in good health.

The chain combines TRBV18 with TRBJ2-7, with 8 positions matching TRBD1. CDR1 KGHSH and CDR2 LQKENI come from the germline V gene. J gave up 6 bases and V 2 bases, and 3 bases lay outside the gene matches. This CDR3 contains 13 residues. The DNA for the CDR3 is TGTGCCAGCTCACCAGGGGGACAGGTCGAGCAGTACGTC. It is translated as CASSPGGQVEQYV.

The V gene is TRBV7-9, the J gene TRBJ2-7; 10 bases are a match to TRBD1. Germline V lookup: CDR1 SEHNR, CDR2 FQNEAQ (reference sequence). The CDR3 totals 15 residues. Trimming cost V 5 bases and J 3 bases; bases outside gene matches: 7. CDR3 in DNA: TGTGCCAGCAGCGAGGGGACAGGGGACATCTACGAGCAGTACTTC. Translation gives CASSEGTGDIYEQYF.

J is TRBJ2-7 and V is TRBV25-1, with 10 bases that match TRBD1. CDR1 and CDR2 from the germline V gene are MGHDK and SYGVNS. The ends lost 6 bases at V and 6 bases at J; junction bases unmatched: 8. The CDR3 consists of 14 residues. DNA of the CDR3: TGTGCCAGCAGACCCTCCGGGACAGGGGCCGAGCAGTACTTC. Its translation: CASRPSGTGAEQYF.

J is TRBJ2-5 and V is TRBV6-1; the D is unclear. The CDR3 sequence is 11 residues long. The germline CDR1 and CDR2 sequences are MNHNS and SASEGT. The V end was cut by 5 bases, the J end by 5 bases, with 6 bases between. The CDR3, as DNA: TGTGCCAGCAGTTTTATGGAGACCCAGTACTTC. Residues: CASSFMETQYF.

The chain recombines TRBV27 with TRBJ1-5; D possibly corresponds to TRBD1 (5 bases). Germline V gene data show CDR1 as MNHEY and CDR2 as SMNVEV (reference sequence). V dropped 3 bases and J dropped 3 bases, with 12 bases sitting between them. This CDR3 region has 15 residues. The CDR3 loop reads CASSLWGGNNQPQHF. The CDR3 DNA is TGTGCCAGCAGTTTGTGGGGGGGTAACAATCAGCCCCAGCATTTT.

The CDR3: CASSFSNTIYF. Here the CDR3 DNA reads TGTGCCAGCAGCTTCTCGAACACCATATATTTT. The J gene is TRBJ1-3, the V gene TRBV7-9; D gene unclear. The CDR3 extends over 11 amino acids. Germline loops: CDR1 SEHNR, CDR2 FQNEAQ (reference sequence). The V end lost 3 bases, the J end lost 7 bases, and 4 bases lay between the germline ends. Combining the CDR3 with reference TRBV7-9 and TRBJ1-3 gives the whole variable domain DTGVSQNPRHKITKRGQNVTFRCDPISEHNRLYWYRQTLGQGPEFLTYFQNEAQLEKSRLLSDRFSAERPKGSFSTLEIQRTEQGDSAMYLCASSFSNTIYFGEGSWLTVV.

This clone occurred a few times. A junction end diverges from the germline sequence, so it may reflect a read error. The chain has TRBV7-7 and TRBJ2-1; D is undetermined. The germline V gene encodes CDR1 SSHAT and CDR2 FNYEAQ (reference sequence). CDR3 length equals 14 residues. CDR3 nucleotide sequence: TGTGCTAGCAGCCGGACGCGGTCCTACAATGAGCAGTTCTTC. This codes for CASSRTRSYNEQFF.

The J gene is TRBJ2-3, the V gene TRBV5-1; TRBD1 aligns across 8 bases. The V gene's germline CDR1 is SGHRS and CDR2 YFSETQ. V lost 4 bases, J lost 6 bases, and 7 bases stayed unmatched. CDR3 length equals 14 residues. In DNA, the CDR3 is TGCGCCAGCAGCCCCGGGACAGGAGGGGATACGCAGTATTTT. This sequence encodes CASSPGTGGDTQYF.

The CDR3 protein is CAISERVLGGGTGETQYF. The CDR3 nucleotides read TGTGCCATCAGTGAGCGGGTTCTTGGAGGGGGGACCGGGGAGACCCAGTACTTC. The chain joins TRBV10-3 to TRBJ2-5; D may match TRBD1 or TRBD2 (6 bases each). There are 18 residues in the CDR3. The V gene lost 2 bases and the J gene lost 5 bases, with 24 bases spanning the gap. The germline V gene has CDR1 ENHRY and CDR2 SYGVKD.

The chain links TRBV2 to TRBJ2-2; 11 bases map to TRBD2. The CDR3 runs 18 residues. V was pared by 5 bases and J by 4 bases, with 12 bases of the junction left unmatched. Germline CDR1 is SNHLY and CDR2 is FYNNEI. The CDR3 coding sequence is TGTGCCAGCAGTCCAGTTGCGGGAACTAGCGGGGGCACCGGGGAGCTGTTTTTT. Translation gives CASSPVAGTSGGTGELFF.

V usage is TRBV30 and J usage is TRBJ1-2; D remains ambiguous. Germline V gene data show CDR1 as GTSNPN and CDR2 as SVGIG (reference sequence). The CDR3 sequence is 13 residues long. Trimming left V 8 bases short and J 1 base short, with 14 bases between. The CDR3 DNA reads as TGTGCCGACAAGGACTTAATTAACTATGGCTACACCTTC. Translated, it gives CADKDLINYGYTF.

J is TRBJ2-1 and V is TRBV29-1; no reliable D call. CDR1 SQVTM and CDR2 ANQGSEA come from the germline V gene. This CDR3 comprises 14 residues. V was shortened by 0 bases and J by 1 base, with 7 bases between the two germline ends. The DNA of the CDR3 is TGCAGCGTTGAAGACAGCTCATCCTACAATGAGCAGTTCTTC. Its translation is CSVEDSSSYNEQFF.

The chain combines TRBV5-1 with TRBJ2-7; 7 bases fit TRBD2. The germline CDR1 and CDR2 sequences are SGHRS and YFSETQ. This CDR3 is built from 16 residues. With 1 base clipped from V and 3 bases from J, the junction kept 10 bases outside the gene matches. CDR3 region: CASSLRPVASGYEQYF. Written as DNA, the CDR3 is TGCGCCAGCAGCTTGCGCCCGGTAGCTAGCGGCTACGAGCAGTACTTC.

V and J are TRBV9 and TRBJ2-2; 7 positions agree with TRBD1. Losses at the gene ends were 3 bases for V and 6 bases for J; bases not matched to a gene: 8. The germline gives CDR1 SGDLS, CDR2 YYNGEE. This CDR3 is 15 amino acids long. CDR3 region: CASSEDRLIAGELFF. The CDR3 DNA is TGTGCCAGCAGCGAGGACAGGCTGATTGCCGGGGAGCTGTTTTTT. The full variable domain, rest sourced from reference TRBV9 and TRBJ2-2, is DSGVTQTPKHLITATGQRVTLRCSPRSGDLSVYWYQQSLDQGLQFLIQYYNGEERAKGNILERFSAQQFPDLHSELNLSSLELGDSALYFCASSEDRLIAGELFFGEGSRLTVL.

This chain connects TRBV12-3 or TRBV12-4 to TRBJ2-4; 8 bases are a match to TRBD2. Unmatched junction bases numbered 7, after V lost 2 bases and J lost 13 bases. CDR3 length: 13 residues. In nucleotides, the CDR3 is TGTGCCAGCAGTTTACCCCGGACTAGCTGGCAGTACTTC. Protein: CASSLPRTSWQYF.

The chain links TRBV10-3 to TRBJ2-2; D uncertain. Germline CDR1 and CDR2: ENHRY and SYGVKD. The CDR3 runs 14 residues. Trimming removed 3 bases at V and 3 bases at J, with 8 bases between. The CDR3 loop is CAISDRRDTGELFF. As DNA, the CDR3 is TGTGCCATCAGTGACAGGAGAGACACCGGGGAGCTGTTTTTT.

This clone is a singleton in its sample. The V call is TRBV27, the J call TRBJ2-1; TRBD2 matches 8 bases. Germline V gives CDR1 MNHEY, CDR2 SMNVEV (reference sequence). The V segment lost 7 bases and the J segment 7 bases; nucleotides outside the gene matches: 9. The CDR3 is made up of 14 amino acids. CDR3 region: CASIRGGARNEQFF. The CDR3, as DNA: TGTGCCAGCATTCGGGGGGGGGCAAGAAATGAGCAGTTCTTC.

The chain joins TRBV19 to TRBJ1-5, with D perhaps TRBD1 (5 bases). The CDR3 covers 17 residues. With 4 bases removed from V and 9 bases from J, the gap between germline ends came to 25 bases. Looked up from germline, CDR1 is LNHDA and CDR2 is SQIVND (reference sequence). The CDR3 DNA sequence: TGTGCCAGTAGTACCCGACACCCATCCAGGGCCGATAGGCCCCAGCATTTT. Its protein is CASSTRHPSRADRPQHF.

V is TRBV6-1 and J is TRBJ1-2, with 9 bases matching TRBD1. This CDR3 has 15 residues. Germline CDR1 is MNHNS and CDR2 is SASEGT. V shed 3 bases, J shed 3 bases, and the junction held 5 bases outside the gene matches. The CDR3 reads CASSEGRTGDYGYTF. The CDR3 bases are TGTGCCAGCAGTGAGGGTCGGACAGGGGACTATGGCTACACCTTC.

This clone has a handful of counts. The chain has TRBV5-1 and TRBJ2-1; the match to TRBD1 covers 9 bases. The ends lost 0 bases at V and 7 bases at J; junction bases unmatched: 2. CDR3 length equals 14 residues. Germline V gives CDR1 SGHRS, CDR2 YFSETQ. The CDR3 nucleotides are TGCGCCAGCAGCTTGGTTGACAGGGGGAATGAGCAGTTCTTC. This gives the protein CASSLVDRGNEQFF. Full variable domain (rest looked up from reference TRBV5-1 and TRBJ2-1): KAGVTQTPRYLIKTRGQQVTLSCSPISGHRSVSWYQQTPGQGLQFLFEYFSETQRNKGNFPGRFSGRQFSNSRSEMNVSTLELGDSALYLCASSLVDRGNEQFFGPGTRLTVL.

V is TRBV12-3 or TRBV12-4 and J is TRBJ1-2; tentative D call: TRBD1 (6 bases). This CDR3 spans 13 amino acids. With 6 bases removed from V and 3 bases from J, the gap between germline ends came to 11 bases. In DNA form, the CDR3 reads TGTGCCAGCAGAGAGACAGGCGACTATGGCTACACCTTC. Its translation is CASRETGDYGYTF.

In this sample, this clone turned up once. V and J are TRBV6-5 and TRBJ1-5; D is possibly TRBD1 (5 bases). The germline gives CDR1 MNHEY, CDR2 SVGAGI. The CDR3 loop spans 14 amino acids. V lost 7 bases to trimming and J lost 7 bases, with 17 bases between them. CDR3 in amino acids: CASTTGQERQPQHF. The CDR3 coding sequence is TGTGCCAGCACCACGGGGCAGGAGAGGCAGCCCCAGCATTTT.

This clone came up many times. The genes are TRBV12-3 or TRBV12-4 and TRBJ1-3, with 9 nucleotides matching TRBD1. This CDR3 contains 12 residues. Losses at the gene ends were 6 bases for V and 11 bases for J; bases not matched to a gene: 5. The CDR3 here is CASSYRGQAIYF. CDR3 bases: TGTGCCAGCAGCTACAGGGGGCAAGCCATATATTTT.

The V and J genes are TRBV4-1 and TRBJ2-1; TRBD2 agrees at 11 bases. The CDR3 is 16 amino acids. The germline CDR1 and CDR2 sequences are MGHRA and YSYEKL. The junction had 6 bases not matched to a gene; V was cut back by 2 bases and J by 6 bases. CDR3 coding DNA: TGCGCCAGCAGCCAACCGGGACTAGCGGAGAGCAATGAGCAGTTCTTC. It encodes CASSQPGLAESNEQFF.

This CDR3 reads CASSLDNGRGSYNEQFF. DNA for the CDR3: TGTGCCAGCAGCTTAGATAATGGCCGGGGATCTTACAATGAGCAGTTCTTC. The chain has TRBV11-3 and TRBJ2-1; D possibly corresponds to TRBD2 (5 bases). V lost 0 bases, J lost 4 bases, and 16 bases lay in between. Germline CDR1 reads SGHNT; CDR2 reads YENEEA. The CDR3 consists of 17 residues.

V and J are TRBV3-1 (or the pseudogene TRBV3-2) and TRBJ2-2; TRBD2 aligns across 7 bases. The germline V gene has CDR1 LGHDT and CDR2 YNNKEL (reference sequence). The CDR3 spans 17 residues. The V and J ends lost 1 base and 0 bases, in that order; junction bases with no gene match: 5. CDR3 DNA: TGTGCCAGCAGCCAAGCCCCGGGGAGGGCGAACACCGGGGAGCTGTTTTTT. Its protein is CASSQAPGRANTGELFF.

V is TRBV7-2 and J is TRBJ2-1, with 8 bases aligning to TRBD2. The germline gives CDR1 SGHTA, CDR2 FQGNSA. This CDR3 spans 17 amino acids. With 2 bases clipped from V and 5 bases from J, the junction kept 11 bases outside the gene matches. The CDR3 is CASSLYVLGLGDNEQFF. The CDR3 DNA sequence: TGTGCCAGCAGCTTATATGTCTTGGGACTAGGGGACAATGAGCAGTTCTTC.

The rearrangement links TRBV28 to TRBJ2-1; D is unclear. With 10 bases removed from V and 7 bases from J, the gap between germline ends came to 17 bases. Germline CDR1 is MDHEN and CDR2 is SYDVKM. The CDR3 is 13 amino acids. The CDR3 protein is CATQGGLVNEQFF. CDR3 DNA: TGTGCCACCCAAGGTGGTTTGGTGAATGAGCAGTTCTTC. The whole variable domain, remainder taken from reference TRBV28 and TRBJ2-1, is DVKVTQSSRYLVKRTGEKVFLECVQDMDHENMFWYRQDPGLGLRLIYFSYDVKMKEKGDIPEGYSVSREKKERFSLILESASTNQTSMYLCATQGGLVNEQFFGPGTRLTVL.

V gene TRBV18 combines with J gene TRBJ2-2, with 7 positions matching TRBD1. CDR3 length: 17 residues. The V and J ends lost 2 bases and 0 bases, in that order; junction bases with no gene match: 6. From germline, CDR1 is KGHSH and CDR2 LQKENI. The CDR3 nucleotides read TGTGCCAGCTCACCAGCCCAGACAGGGTCGAACACCGGGGAGCTGTTTTTT. It is translated as CASSPAQTGSNTGELFF.